What follows are 32 T cell receptor beta chains derived from one specimen sequenced in a study of human T cells and chemical hapten exposure. A single record per CDR3 protein comes from TCRdb applying MiXCR to the RACE reads. This sample has about 71,000 distinct CDR3 sequences, with around 9.8% found just once. The time point was: patch test 1, 2 weeks after DPC sensitization. Treatment noted: therapeutic diphenylcyclopropenone sensitization with weekly scalp DPC. The sequences come from whole blood, collected in connection with sensitization to the hapten diphenylcyclopropenone (DPC). These receptors all stem from a woman aged 40-49 years with alopecia areata. Some clones in this sample may be carry-over from other donors' samples.

The sample holds many counts of this clonotype. This rearrangement joins TRBV11-2 to TRBJ1-1, with D uncertain. The germline V gene encodes CDR1 SGHAT and CDR2 FQNNGV. V was trimmed by 0 bases and J by 4 bases, leaving 9 bases between them. CDR3 length: 14 residues. CDR3: CASSLDRVATEAFF. The CDR3 DNA reads TGTGCCAGCAGCTTAGATAGGGTAGCCACTGAAGCTTTCTTT.

Many counts were recorded for this clonotype. V gene TRBV7-9 combines with J gene TRBJ1-2; D remains unclear. The V and J ends lost 3 bases and 8 bases respectively, with 16 bases between them. This CDR3 has 14 amino acids. Germline V CDR1 and CDR2: SEHNR, FQNEAQ (reference sequence). CDR3 nucleotide sequence: TGTGCCAGCAGCTTCTCTCATTCTGCGGGCGGCTACACCTTC. Residues: CASSFSHSAGGYTF.

This clonotype has a count of ten or more. The rearrangement joins TRBV30 to TRBJ1-1; D unresolved. The CDR3 consists of 11 residues. Germline loops: CDR1 GTSNPN, CDR2 SVGIG (reference sequence). V was pared by 1 base and J by 7 bases, with 7 bases between. CDR3: CAWSAGGEAFF. The CDR3 nucleotides are TGTGCCTGGAGTGCGGGTGGTGAAGCTTTCTTT.

This clonotype showed up many times. This sequence joins TRBV10-2 and TRBJ1-1, with 9 bases matching TRBD1. Trimming at V came to 0 bases and at J to 7 bases, leaving 6 bases not matched to a gene. Germline loops: CDR1 WSHSY, CDR2 SAAADI. This CDR3 is 15 amino acids long. The CDR3 coding sequence is TGCGCCAGCAGTGAGTCTCTTGGACAGGGGATTGAAGCTTTCTTT. This translates into CASSESLGQGIEAFF.

The V call is TRBV7-9, the J call TRBJ2-5, with a possible D match to TRBD2 (6 bases). Germline lookup yields CDR1 SEHNR and CDR2 FQNEAQ (reference sequence). This CDR3 spans 15 amino acids. V was cut by 3 bases and J by 1 base, with 12 bases left in between. CDR3 region: CASSLGRDFQETQYF. The CDR3 bases are TGTGCCAGCAGCTTGGGCCGGGACTTCCAAGAGACCCAGTACTTC.

This clonotype came up many times. The chain uses TRBV11-1 and TRBJ1-6; D remains unclear. Trimming removed 2 bases at V and 1 base at J, with 12 bases between. CDR3 size: 17 residues. The germline V gene encodes CDR1 SGHAT and CDR2 FQDESV (reference sequence). In DNA form, the CDR3 reads TGTGCCAGCAGCTTAATTCCAGGAATATCCTATAATTCACCCCTCCACTTT. Translating it yields CASSLIPGISYNSPLHF.

This clonotype was observed many times. The chain carries TRBV10-2 and TRBJ2-1; D is ambiguous. Germline CDR1 reads WSHSY; CDR2 reads SAAADI. Trimming took off 2 bases at V and 2 bases at J, with 7 bases between the two ends. The CDR3 consists of 14 residues. The CDR3 region is CASSEAGTYNEQFF. CDR3 DNA sequence: TGCGCCAGCAGTGAGGCAGGTACCTACAATGAGCAGTTCTTC.

This clonotype occurred many times. The V call is TRBV2, the J call TRBJ1-2; 11 positions agree with TRBD1. The CDR3 length is 13 residues. Germline CDR1 SNHLY, CDR2 FYNNEI. The V segment lost 9 bases and the J segment 5 bases; nucleotides outside the gene matches: 5. CDR3 DNA sequence: TGTGCCAGTTCGGACAGGGGGCCGTATGGCTACACCTTC. Translated: CASSDRGPYGYTF. Drawing the rest from reference TRBV2 and TRBJ1-2, the complete variable domain is EPEVTQTPSHQVTQMGQEVILRCVPISNHLYFYWYRQILGQKVEFLVSFYNNEISEKSEIFDDQFSVERPDGSNFTLKIRSTKLEDSAMYFCASSDRGPYGYTFGSGTRLTVV.

V and J are TRBV28 and TRBJ1-6, with no clear D. The germline V gene has CDR1 MDHEN and CDR2 SYDVKM. V lost 2 bases, J lost 11 bases, and 4 bases lay in between. The CDR3 consists of 11 residues. CDR3 coding DNA: TGTGCCAGCAGTTTAAGACCACCCCTCCACTTT. Amino acid sequence: CASSLRPPLHF.

The chain employs TRBV4-3 and TRBJ1-6, with TRBD1 as a possible D gene (5 bases). CDR1 is LGHNA and CDR2 is YSLEER in the germline V gene. V lost 2 bases and J 12 bases, leaving 20 bases between the germline ends. This CDR3 has 16 amino acids. The DNA for the CDR3 is TGCGCCAGCAGCCAAACGGGAATAGGGACGAGGGGACCCCTCCACTTT. Translating it yields CASSQTGIGTRGPLHF.

Ten or more counts support this clonotype. The chain uses TRBV20-1 and TRBJ1-3; no definite D call. CDR1 is DFQATT and CDR2 is SNEGSKA in the germline V gene (reference sequence). V was trimmed by 6 bases and J by 7 bases, leaving 10 bases between them. This CDR3 spans 11 amino acids. CDR3 in amino acids: CSAVDGNTIYF. The CDR3 region has the DNA TGCAGTGCCGTGGACGGTAACACCATATATTTT.

With respect to this clonotype: A much larger clone sits a single nucleotide away, making a read error possible. This chain joins TRBV7-9 and TRBJ2-7; D may match TRBD1 or TRBD2 (6 bases each). CDR3 length: 14 residues. Germline lookup yields CDR1 SEHNR and CDR2 FQNEAQ (reference sequence). CDR3 nucleotides: TGTGCCAGCAGCTTAGTCGGGGGCTCCTACGAGAAGTACTTC. Its translation: CASSLVGGSYEKYF.

V is TRBV14 and J is TRBJ1-1; D may be TRBD1 (5 bases). Between the trimmed V and J ends, which lost 0 bases and 0 bases, there was a span of 11 bases. The germline V gene encodes CDR1 SGHDN and CDR2 FVKESK. The CDR3 has 16 residues. DNA for the CDR3: TGTGCCAGCAGCCAAGATCTACCAGGGATGAACACTGAAGCTTTCTTT. Its protein is CASSQDLPGMNTEAFF.

This clonotype was detected ten times or more. The V and J genes are TRBV6-5 and TRBJ1-6, with D maybe TRBD1 (6 bases). Looked up from germline, CDR1 is MNHEY and CDR2 is SVGAGI. The CDR3 consists of 17 residues. V was shortened by 5 bases and J by 6 bases, with 20 bases between the two germline ends. CDR3 sequence reads: CASSNPLGGPPNSPLHF. As DNA, the CDR3 is TGTGCCAGCAGTAACCCCCTCGGGGGGCCTCCTAATTCACCCCTCCACTTT.

This clonotype has at least ten counts. The chain uses TRBV5-5 and TRBJ1-1, with a weak D call TRBD1 (6 bases). In germline, CDR1 is SGHKS, CDR2 YYEKEE (reference sequence). The CDR3 sequence is 14 residues long. V was pared by 0 bases and J by 1 base, with 7 bases between. The CDR3 DNA reads TGTGCCAGCAGCTTGGGGACAGCGAACACTGAAGCTTTCTTT. This sequence encodes CASSLGTANTEAFF.

This clonotype has ten or more counts. This chain connects TRBV9 to TRBJ2-3; 9 bases agree with TRBD2. The CDR3 has 14 residues. Germline CDR1 and CDR2: SGDLS and YYNGEE. V was pared by 2 bases and J by 4 bases, with 2 bases of the junction left unmatched. CDR3 coding DNA: TGTGCCAGCAGCGTGGCGGGGGGGTCAGATACGCAGTATTTT. Its translation is CASSVAGGSDTQYF.

In this sample, this clonotype turned up many times. The V gene is TRBV4-2, the J gene TRBJ2-3; TRBD2 aligns across 10 bases. V dropped 1 base and J dropped 4; count of bases not matched to a gene: 8. This CDR3 comprises 17 residues. The germline V gene has CDR1 LGHNA and CDR2 YNFKEQ. The CDR3 loop reads CASSQGRAGGPADTQYF. The CDR3 bases are TGTGCCAGCAGCCAAGGGAGAGCGGGGGGGCCCGCAGATACGCAGTATTTT.

This clonotype showed up many times. The chain is built from TRBV29-1 and TRBJ2-3; D is unclear. Germline V gene data show CDR1 as SQVTM and CDR2 as ANQGSEA. V was shortened by 8 bases and J by 6 bases, with 9 bases between the two germline ends. There are 10 residues in the CDR3. The CDR3 coding sequence is TGCAGCTCAGGCCTGGATACGCAGTATTTT. This codes for CSSGLDTQYF.

This clonotype turned up a few times. This chain links TRBV20-1 with TRBJ2-1; TRBD2 is a possible D gene (6 bases). The CDR3 length is 14 residues. Between the trimmed V and J ends, which lost 2 bases and 9 bases, there was a span of 17 bases. CDR1 DFQATT and CDR2 SNEGSKA come from the germline V gene (reference sequence). The CDR3 DNA is TGCAGTGCTAGACCTGCGGGAATTCCGGGTGAGCAGTTCTTC. Its translation: CSARPAGIPGEQFF.

V gene TRBV6-5 combines with J gene TRBJ1-2; D is possibly TRBD1 (5 bases). Germline V gene lookup returns CDR1 MNHEY and CDR2 SVGAGI. V was clipped by 0 bases and J by 1 base, with 12 bases between them. This CDR3 is built from 16 residues. The CDR3, as DNA: TGTGCCAGCAGTTACTCAGGGACTGAGAATAACTATGGCTACACCTTC. Protein: CASSYSGTENNYGYTF.

The rearrangement joins TRBV19 to TRBJ1-2; no reliable D call. This CDR3 comprises 12 residues. V was pared by 3 bases and J by 8 bases, with 10 bases between. The V gene's germline CDR1 is LNHDA and CDR2 SQIVND (reference sequence). The CDR3 bases are TGTGCCAGTAGTATCCTACGCGGGGGCTACACCTTC. This sequence encodes CASSILRGGYTF.

This clonotype was picked up one time. This CDR3 is CAISSTATFSGANVLTF. DNA of the CDR3: TGTGCCATCTCCTCGACAGCCACCTTCTCTGGGGCCAACGTCCTGACTTTC. The chain combines TRBV4-2 with TRBJ2-6; the D gene is possibly TRBD1 (5 bases). Germline CDR1 LGHNA, CDR2 YNFKEQ. The CDR3 has 17 residues. With 10 bases removed from V and 0 bases from J, the gap between germline ends came to 19 bases.

This clonotype was detected ten times or more. The chain joins TRBV7-2 to TRBJ1-6; D ambiguous. V was trimmed by 5 bases and J by 0 bases, leaving 17 bases between them. CDR3 length equals 18 residues. Germline CDR1 reads SGHTA; CDR2 reads FQGNSA. The CDR3 reads CASSGAIAWGSYNSPLHF. The CDR3 bases are TGTGCCAGCAGCGGAGCGATAGCTTGGGGCTCCTATAATTCACCCCTCCACTTT.

The sample holds a few counts of this clonotype. The chain combines TRBV7-9 with TRBJ2-7, with 7 bases matching TRBD2. The CDR3 consists of 15 residues. CDR1 SEHNR and CDR2 FQNEAQ come from the germline V gene (reference sequence). V lost 6 bases, J lost 4 bases, and 12 bases stayed unmatched. CDR3 nucleotides: TGTGCCAGCAGTCCCCCGGGGGGAAGCCGATACGAGCAGTACTTC. Amino acids: CASSPPGGSRYEQYF.

This clonotype was seen only a few times. V gene TRBV7-6 combines with J gene TRBJ1-2, with no clear D. Germline V gene sequence: CDR1 SGHVS, CDR2 FNYEAQ. The CDR3 has 13 amino acids. V was clipped by 1 base and J by 6 bases, with 9 bases between them. CDR3 in DNA: TGTGCCAGCAGCTTAGAACAGTGGCATGGCTACACCTTC. It specifies CASSLEQWHGYTF. The variable domain in full, with the rest retrieved from reference TRBV7-6 and TRBJ1-2, is GAGVSQSPRYKVTKRGQDVALRCDPISGHVSLYWYRQALGQGPEFLTYFNYEAQQDKSGLPNDRFSAERPEGSISTLTIQRTEQRDSAMYRCASSLEQWHGYTFGSGTRLTVV.

CDR3 amino acids: CASSPLGTGAAGNTIYF. The CDR3 region has the DNA TGTGCCAGCTCACCCCTAGGGACAGGGGCGGCTGGAAACACCATATATTTT. The chain uses TRBV18 and TRBJ1-3, with TRBD1 matching 10 bases. The CDR3 length is 17 residues. The trim removed 3 bases at V and 2 bases at J, leaving 7 bases unmatched. Germline V gene data show CDR1 as KGHSH and CDR2 as LQKENI.

In its sample, this clonotype was seen many times. The V call is TRBV6-2 or TRBV6-3, the J call TRBJ2-3; 8 positions agree with TRBD1. With V trimmed by 6 bases and J by 3 bases, 2 bases remained unmatched. CDR3 length equals 13 residues. The germline V gene encodes CDR1 MNHEY and CDR2 SVGEGT. For the CDR3, the DNA is TGTGCCAGCAGCGGACAGGGTACAGATACGCAGTATTTT. It codes for CASSGQGTDTQYF.

This clonotype was seen many times. The rearrangement uses TRBV6-5 and TRBJ1-4; D not certain. The CDR3 has 14 amino acids. Germline V gene data show CDR1 as MNHEY and CDR2 as SVGAGI. The V end was cut by 0 bases, the J end by 8 bases, with 10 bases between. The CDR3: CASSYSAGYEKLFF. The CDR3 region has the DNA TGTGCCAGCAGTTACTCGGCGGGATACGAAAAACTGTTTTTT.

Ten or more counts support this clonotype. The chain has TRBV6-6 and TRBJ2-5, with D perhaps being TRBD1 or TRBD2 (5 bases each). With 8 bases removed from V and 5 bases from J, the gap between germline ends came to 21 bases. The CDR3 is made up of 15 amino acids. CDR1 is MNHNY and CDR2 is SVGAGI in the germline V gene (reference sequence). CDR3 amino acids: CASRLRGRGPETQYF. CDR3 nucleotides: TGTGCCAGCCGCCTAAGGGGTCGGGGTCCGGAGACCCAGTACTTC.

This clonotype was observed a few times. V gene TRBV7-8 combines with J gene TRBJ1-5; TRBD1 matches 8 bases. The CDR3 sequence is 15 residues long. Germline loops: CDR1 SGHVS, CDR2 FQNEAQ. V lost 3 bases to trimming and J lost 5 bases; unmatched junction nucleotides: 6. The CDR3 DNA is TGTGCCAGCAGCTTTGACAGGGGTGGACATCAGCCCCAGCATTTT. Encoded protein: CASSFDRGGHQPQHF.

This clonotype was observed a handful of times. The chain employs TRBV5-1 and TRBJ2-3; TRBD2 aligns across 11 bases. The V gene end was trimmed by 4 bases and the J gene end by 11 bases; junction bases not matched to a gene: 3. CDR1 is SGHRS and CDR2 is YFSETQ in the germline V gene. The CDR3 covers 12 residues. The chain's CDR3 is CASSQTSGEQYF. The CDR3 DNA reads TGCGCCAGCAGCCAGACTAGCGGGGAGCAGTATTTT.

This clonotype was seen ten or more times. The chain joins TRBV3-1 to TRBJ1-5, with no clear D. Germline values: CDR1 LGHDT, CDR2 YNNKEL (reference sequence). The CDR3 runs to 13 residues. The V end was cut by 1 base, the J end by 6 bases, with 7 bases between. CDR3 coding DNA: TGTGCCAGCAGCCAAGGGTTTTCTCAGCCCCAGCATTTT. It codes for CASSQGFSQPQHF.